This record covers a single TCR beta chain. Its antigen remains unknown. The data were taken from a study of a mutant IDH1 vaccine in newly diagnosed glioma. Study-wide context: Vaccination began 4-6 weeks post radiotherapy alone, or with temozolomide cycles.

The length of the CDR3 is 11 residues. The germline CDR1 and CDR2 sequences are SNHLY and FYNNEI. The V end was cut by 5 bases, the J end by 7 bases, with 5 bases between. Time point here: week 35, safety follow-up. Vaccinated patients received 300 ug of mutant IDH1 20-mer peptide per dose, with topical imiquimod. Weeks 1, 3, 5, 7, 11, 15, 19 and 23 were when patients received their eight vaccinations. New IDH1-mutant, ATRX-lost WHO grade 3 or 4 astrocytomas occurred in donors. Only in-frame clones appear in the TCRdb table, and some are missing; sequencing was by immunoSEQ multiplex PCR. The sample contains 35,000 to 45,000 clones, 75% to 90% of which appear only once.

This receptor was identified in a middle-aged man with glioma. This chain links TRBV2 with TRBJ1-4; D is undetermined. Sequencing was performed on PBMCs, taken from a glioma patient whose treatment included an IDH1 peptide vaccine. The CDR3 DNA sequence: TGTGCCAGCAGTTCAGGTGAAAAACTGTTTTTT. It yields the protein CASSSGEKLFF.